The next 30 T cell receptor beta chains were all read from a single sample in a study of neoadjuvant anti-PD-1 for oral cavity cancer (TCRdb year 2021). This specimen's time point label, per the study, means: before neoadjuvant nivolumab. Libraries were constructed by the immunoSEQ multiplex PCR assay. This immuneACCESS table, as held by TCRdb, lists in-frame sequences with V and J called but not all clones. Of the missing ones, under half trace to an unresolved V gene in checked studies; the others have no known cause. This sample comprises around 20,000 clones, roughly three quarters of them detected only once. The top ten constitute approximately 2.7% of the sample. Material: PBMCs, obtained before nivolumab (anti-PD-1) treatment. The receptors stem from a person between 40 and 80 years old with oral cavity squamous cell carcinoma.

The J gene is TRBJ1-2, the V gene TRBV6-1, with D perhaps TRBD1 (6 bases). The length of the CDR3 is 14 residues. Trimming pared 7 bases from V and 4 bases from J, leaving 16 bases between. Germline V gives CDR1 MNHNS, CDR2 SASEGT. CDR3 in amino acids: CASKGGGQAYGYTF. The CDR3 DNA reads TGTGCCAGCAAAGGGGGGGGTCAAGCCTATGGCTACACCTTC.

The CDR3 loop is CASWSEAGNTIYF. CDR3 DNA sequence: TGCGCCAGCTGGTCGGAGGCTGGAAACACCATATATTTT. V usage is TRBV5-1 and J usage is TRBJ1-3; D uncertain. Germline lookup yields CDR1 SGHRS and CDR2 YFSETQ. The CDR3 is 13 residues long. V lost 7 bases to trimming and J lost 2 bases, with 10 bases between them.

The J gene is TRBJ2-7, the V gene TRBV7-3; 7 positions agree with TRBD2. From germline, CDR1 is SGHTA and CDR2 FQGTGA. Trimming cost V 2 bases and J 6 bases; bases outside gene matches: 10. The CDR3 has 15 residues. Here the CDR3 reads CASSLLGGSISEQYF. The CDR3, as DNA: TGTGCCAGCAGCTTATTAGGCGGGAGTATTTCCGAGCAGTACTTC.

The J gene is TRBJ2-3, the V gene TRBV11-3, with D maybe TRBD1 (5 bases). The CDR3 is 13 residues long. V was pared by 3 bases and J by 3 bases, with 7 bases between. CDR1 and CDR2 from the germline V gene are SGHNT and YENEEA. CDR3 region: CASSFPGTDTQYF. The CDR3 DNA sequence: TGTGCCAGCAGCTTCCCAGGGACAGATACGCAGTATTTT.

The chain joins TRBV18 to TRBJ2-7, with 8 bases matching TRBD1. Germline CDR1 and CDR2: KGHSH and LQKENI. J lost 4 bases, V lost 6 bases, and 11 bases had no gene match. CDR3 length equals 15 residues. CDR3 protein: CASSIDRGPGYEQYF. The CDR3 nucleotides are TGTGCCAGCTCGATTGACAGGGGCCCTGGGTACGAGCAGTACTTC.

V usage is TRBV5-6 and J usage is TRBJ2-5, with no clear D. This CDR3 comprises 14 residues. V lost 0 bases, J lost 4 bases, and 10 bases lay in between. Germline loops: CDR1 SGHDT, CDR2 YYEEEE. The CDR3 loop is CASSLANGLETQYF. The DNA of the CDR3 is TGTGCCAGCAGCTTGGCCAACGGGTTAGAGACCCAGTACTTC. Drawing the rest from reference TRBV5-6 and TRBJ2-5, the complete variable domain is DAGVTQSPTHLIKTRGQQVTLRCSPKSGHDTVSWYQQALGQGPQFIFQYYEEEERQRGNFPDRFSGHQFPNYSSELNVNALLLGDSALYLCASSLANGLETQYFGPGTRLLVL.

The CDR3 DNA reads TGTGCCAGCAGAGATAGAGGGCAATCCTACGAGCAGTACTTC. It translates to CASRDRGQSYEQYF. This chain connects TRBV2 to TRBJ2-7; tentative D call: TRBD2 (5 bases). This CDR3 region has 14 residues. The germline V gene encodes CDR1 SNHLY and CDR2 FYNNEI. The V gene lost 6 bases and the J gene lost 1 base, with 13 bases spanning the gap.

This clone showed up just a few times. CDR3 protein: CPGSIEARKTYGYTF. The CDR3 coding sequence is TGTCCTGGGAGTATTGAAGCGAGAAAGACCTATGGCTACACCTTC. The rearrangement uses TRBV22-1 and TRBJ1-2. TRBV22-1 is a documented pseudogene. The CDR3 contains 15 residues.

The sample holds one count of this clone. The V call is TRBV19, the J call TRBJ2-4, with D uncertain. V was cut by 1 base and J by 3 bases, with 16 bases left in between. Germline values: CDR1 LNHDA, CDR2 SQIVND (reference sequence). CDR3 length: 17 amino acids. CDR3 nucleotide sequence: TGTGCCAGTAGTATAGTGGGCGGCTCTCGGGTCAAAAACATTCAGTACTTC. It translates to CASSIVGGSRVKNIQYF.

The rearrangement links TRBV29-1 to TRBJ2-7, with 7 bases matching TRBD2. Germline V gives CDR1 SQVTM, CDR2 ANQGSEA. The CDR3 contains 17 residues. With V trimmed by 2 bases and J by 2 bases, 15 bases remained unmatched. The CDR3 reads CSVEQASGPWGTYEQYF. The CDR3 nucleotides are TGCAGCGTTGAACAGGCTAGCGGCCCGTGGGGGACCTACGAGCAGTACTTC.

The V gene is TRBV7-9, the J gene TRBJ1-4; D is undetermined. V lost 5 bases to trimming and J lost 0 bases, with 7 bases between them. The CDR3 is 14 residues long. Germline V gene sequence: CDR1 SEHNR, CDR2 FQNEAQ (reference sequence). CDR3 in DNA: TGTGCCAGCAGCCCACGGGCAACTAATGAAAAACTGTTTTTT. It translates to CASSPRATNEKLFF. Combining the CDR3 with reference TRBV7-9 and TRBJ1-4 gives the whole variable domain DTGVSQNPRHKITKRGQNVTFRCDPISEHNRLYWYRQTLGQGPEFLTYFQNEAQLEKSRLLSDRFSAERPKGSFSTLEIQRTEQGDSAMYLCASSPRATNEKLFFGSGTQLSVL.

This chain joins TRBV20-1 and TRBJ2-5; tentative D call: TRBD2 (5 bases). The CDR3 totals 11 residues. Trimming stripped 3 bases from V and 4 bases from J, with 6 bases between. Germline V gives CDR1 DFQATT, CDR2 SNEGSKA (reference sequence). This CDR3 is CSASEGETQYF. DNA for the CDR3: TGCAGTGCTAGCGAGGGAGAGACCCAGTACTTC.

This clone was detected a few times. The chain uses TRBV6-5 and TRBJ1-2; no clear D. The CDR3 is 15 residues long. V was trimmed by 3 bases and J by 2 bases, leaving 13 bases between them. CDR1 and CDR2 from the germline V gene are MNHEY and SVGAGI. The CDR3 loop is CASSYSVHGNYGYTF. CDR3 nucleotides: TGTGCCAGCAGTTATTCGGTACATGGAAACTATGGCTACACCTTC.

The chain uses TRBV28 and TRBJ2-2, with D possibly matching TRBD1 (5 bases). V lost 8 bases, J lost 0 bases, and 10 bases lay in between. The CDR3 covers 14 residues. CDR1 is MDHEN, CDR2 SYDVKM, per germline. The DNA for the CDR3 is TGTGCCAGCCTCTGGGGCGCGAACACCGGGGAGCTGTTTTTT. Protein: CASLWGANTGELFF.

This clone was seen a few times. J is TRBJ1-3 and V is TRBV10-3; D is undetermined. Trimming took off 5 bases at V and 0 bases at J, with 17 bases between the two ends. The germline gives CDR1 ENHRY, CDR2 SYGVKD. The CDR3 sequence is 17 residues long. This CDR3 reads CAISRTQATLSGNTIYF. The DNA for the CDR3 is TGTGCCATCAGTAGAACCCAGGCGACCCTCTCTGGAAACACCATATATTTT.

Here the CDR3 reads CATSGGKGPTYEQYF. The CDR3 DNA is TGTGCCACCAGCGGGGGGAAGGGTCCGACCTACGAGCAGTACTTC. The chain links TRBV15 to TRBJ2-7; D perhaps matches TRBD2 (6 bases). Germline V gene lookup returns CDR1 LNHNV and CDR2 YYDKDF (reference sequence). V lost 5 bases, J lost 2 bases, and 16 bases lay in between. This CDR3 region has 15 residues.

This clone was observed once. This chain uses TRBV6-5 with TRBJ1-5; possible D gene TRBD1, 5 bases. The CDR3 is 15 amino acids. Trimming took off 6 bases at V and 6 bases at J, with 18 bases between the two ends. The germline V gene has CDR1 MNHEY and CDR2 SVGAGI. The CDR3 reads CASSPMGGVSQPQHF. In nucleotides, the CDR3 is TGTGCCAGCAGCCCGATGGGGGGGGTAAGTCAGCCCCAGCATTTT.

This clone was found once. The V and J genes are TRBV6-5 and TRBJ2-6; D remains unclear. CDR3 length equals 15 residues. V lost 5 bases and J lost 0, with 8 bases in between. CDR1 is MNHEY and CDR2 is SVGAGI in the germline V gene. The CDR3 is CASSPLYSGANVLTF. The CDR3 DNA follows: TGTGCCAGCAGTCCCCTCTACTCTGGGGCCAACGTCCTGACTTTC.

This clone was detected only a few times. The chain has TRBV14 and TRBJ2-7, with D maybe TRBD1 (5 bases). The CDR3 spans 13 residues. V lost 2 bases and J 3 bases, leaving 8 bases between the germline ends. Per the germline V gene, CDR1 is SGHDN and CDR2 is FVKESK. The CDR3 spells CASSQLDSYEQYF. The CDR3 coding sequence is TGTGCCAGCAGCCAATTAGACAGCTACGAGCAGTACTTC.

This clone was seen only once. Here the CDR3 reads CASSLGALAGYEQYF. DNA for the CDR3: TGTGCCAGCAGCTTAGGGGCACTAGCGGGATACGAGCAGTACTTC. The rearrangement uses TRBV11-2 and TRBJ2-7, with 10 bases fitting TRBD2. The CDR3 is made up of 15 amino acids. Germline V gene sequence: CDR1 SGHAT, CDR2 FQNNGV. V lost 1 base and J lost 4; bases outside the gene matches: 4.

This clone was found once. This chain joins TRBV2 and TRBJ2-1; no firm D call. The CDR3 covers 11 residues. The V gene's germline CDR1 is SNHLY and CDR2 FYNNEI. The V gene lost 6 bases and the J gene lost 5 bases, with 5 bases spanning the gap. CDR3 in amino acids: CASRGNNEQFF. The CDR3 DNA is TGTGCCAGCAGGGGGAACAATGAGCAGTTCTTC.

The CDR3 spells CASRAGTELYEQYF. Written as DNA, the CDR3 is TGCGCCAGCAGGGCCGGGACAGAACTTTACGAGCAGTACTTC. V gene TRBV5-1 combines with J gene TRBJ2-7, with 7 bases lining up with TRBD1. The CDR3 totals 14 residues. Germline V gene lookup returns CDR1 SGHRS and CDR2 YFSETQ. With V trimmed by 5 bases and J by 4 bases, 9 bases remained unmatched.

The chain has TRBV5-4 and TRBJ2-5; D is possibly TRBD1 (6 bases). The V and J ends lost 0 bases and 1 base respectively, with 10 bases between them. The CDR3 runs to 15 residues. Germline CDR1 is SGHNT and CDR2 is YYREEE (reference sequence). Written as DNA, the CDR3 is TGTGCCAGCAGCTTGGGGGGGCCGGTCCAAGAGACCCAGTACTTC. It is translated as CASSLGGPVQETQYF.

The chain uses TRBV6-5 and TRBJ2-3; no reliable D call. Between the trimmed V and J ends, which lost 0 bases and 5 bases, there was a span of 12 bases. Germline V gene lookup returns CDR1 MNHEY and CDR2 SVGAGI. This CDR3 has 15 amino acids. The CDR3 protein is CASSYSNRVRDTQYF. The CDR3 region has the DNA TGTGCCAGCAGTTACTCGAACCGGGTTAGAGATACGCAGTATTTT.

The V and J genes are TRBV6-5 and TRBJ1-5, with D possibly being TRBD1 (6 bases). Between the trimmed V and J ends, which lost 5 bases and 2 bases, there was a span of 10 bases. The germline CDR1 and CDR2 sequences are MNHEY and SVGAGI. The CDR3 has 14 residues. The CDR3 is CASSRGDGNQPQHF. The CDR3 nucleotides read TGTGCCAGCAGTAGGGGGGACGGCAATCAGCCCCAGCATTTT.

V usage is TRBV10-3 and J usage is TRBJ2-3; 7 nucleotides align to TRBD1. V lost 5 bases, J lost 5 bases, and 7 bases stayed unmatched. CDR1 and CDR2 from the germline V gene are ENHRY and SYGVKD. The CDR3 has 14 residues. CDR3: CAISQDRAGDTQYF. The CDR3, as DNA: TGTGCCATCAGTCAAGACAGGGCCGGAGATACGCAGTATTTT.

The chain joins TRBV6-5 to TRBJ2-7; 7 bases match TRBD1. CDR3 length: 14 amino acids. Germline CDR1 MNHEY, CDR2 SVGAGI. Trimming removed 4 bases from V and 5 bases from J; junction bases left unmatched: 8. The DNA of the CDR3 is TGTGCCAGCAGTTCGGTACAGGGGATGCACGAGCAGTACTTC. This sequence encodes CASSSVQGMHEQYF.

The CDR3 region has the DNA TGCGCCAGCAGCTTGGAGGGCAGGGGCGATCAGCCCCAGCATTTT. It translates to CASSLEGRGDQPQHF. V and J are TRBV5-1 and TRBJ1-5; the D gene is possibly TRBD1 (6 bases). This CDR3 region has 15 residues. Germline CDR1 SGHRS, CDR2 YFSETQ. The ends were cut back, 0 bases at V and 5 bases at J, with 12 bases in the middle.

This clone was counted a few times. The chain couples TRBV4-2 to TRBJ2-1, with 11 bases lining up with TRBD2. Germline-derived CDR1 and CDR2 are LGHNA and YNFKEQ. The CDR3 extends over 17 amino acids. Losses at the gene ends were 2 bases for V and 6 bases for J; bases not matched to a gene: 9. The CDR3 is CASSQIGFSGGGNEQFF. CDR3 nucleotide sequence: TGTGCCAGCAGCCAAATCGGGTTTAGCGGGGGGGGCAATGAGCAGTTCTTC.

This sequence joins TRBV29-1 and TRBJ1-4, with a possible D match to TRBD1 (6 bases). V was trimmed by 0 bases and J by 8 bases, leaving 7 bases between them. The CDR3 spans 12 residues. The germline CDR1 and CDR2 sequences are SQVTM and ANQGSEA. The CDR3 region has the DNA TGCAGCGTTGAAGAGGGGGCCGAAAAACTGTTTTTT. This encodes CSVEEGAEKLFF.